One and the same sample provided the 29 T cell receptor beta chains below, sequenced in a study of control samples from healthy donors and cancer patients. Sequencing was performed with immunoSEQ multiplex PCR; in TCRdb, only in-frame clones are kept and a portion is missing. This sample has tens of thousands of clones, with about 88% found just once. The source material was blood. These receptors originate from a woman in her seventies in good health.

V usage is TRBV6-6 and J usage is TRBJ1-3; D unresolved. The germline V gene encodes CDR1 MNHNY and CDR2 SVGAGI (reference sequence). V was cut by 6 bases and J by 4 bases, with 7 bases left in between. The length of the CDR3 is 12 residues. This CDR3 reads CASSLGGNTIYF. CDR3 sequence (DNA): TGTGCCAGCAGCCTAGGGGGAAACACCATATATTTT.

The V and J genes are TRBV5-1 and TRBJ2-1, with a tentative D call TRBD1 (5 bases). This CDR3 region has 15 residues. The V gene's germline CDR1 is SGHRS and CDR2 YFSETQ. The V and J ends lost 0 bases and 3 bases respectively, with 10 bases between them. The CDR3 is CASSLEGLGYNEQFF. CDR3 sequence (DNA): TGCGCCAGCAGCTTGGAGGGGTTGGGCTACAATGAGCAGTTCTTC.

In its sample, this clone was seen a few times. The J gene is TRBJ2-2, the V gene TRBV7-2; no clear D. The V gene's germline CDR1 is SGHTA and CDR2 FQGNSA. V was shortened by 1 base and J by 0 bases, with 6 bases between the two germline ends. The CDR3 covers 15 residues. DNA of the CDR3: TGTGCCAGCAGCTTAGTAGCCACGAACACCGGGGAGCTGTTTTTT. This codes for CASSLVATNTGELFF.

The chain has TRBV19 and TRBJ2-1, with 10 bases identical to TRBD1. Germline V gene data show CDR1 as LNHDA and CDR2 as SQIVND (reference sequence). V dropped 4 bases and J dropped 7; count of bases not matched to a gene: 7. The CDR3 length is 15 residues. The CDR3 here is CASSTTGTGANEQFF. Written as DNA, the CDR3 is TGTGCCAGTAGTACTACCGGGACAGGGGCTAATGAGCAGTTCTTC.

DNA of the CDR3: TGTGCCAGCAGTGAAGGCGACAGACAGCCCCAGCATTTT. Translated: CASSEGDRQPQHF. The chain links TRBV25-1 to TRBJ1-5, with D maybe TRBD1 (5 bases). Per germline, CDR1 MGHDK and CDR2 SYGVNS. V lost 2 bases, J lost 7 bases, and 9 bases lay in between. The length of the CDR3 is 13 residues.

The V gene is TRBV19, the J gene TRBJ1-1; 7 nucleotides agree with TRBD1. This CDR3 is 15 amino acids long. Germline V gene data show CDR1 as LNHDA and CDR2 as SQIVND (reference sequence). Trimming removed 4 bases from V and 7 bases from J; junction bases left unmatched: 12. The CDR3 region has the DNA TGTGCCAGTAGTAGGACAGGAGACCCCTACCTTGAAGCTTTCTTT. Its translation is CASSRTGDPYLEAFF.

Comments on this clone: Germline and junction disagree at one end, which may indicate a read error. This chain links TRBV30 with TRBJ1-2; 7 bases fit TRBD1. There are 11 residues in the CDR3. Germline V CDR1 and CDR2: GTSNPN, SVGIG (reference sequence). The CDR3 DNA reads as TGTGCCTGGATGGGACCGGGACAGTACTACTTC. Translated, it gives CAWMGPGQYYF.

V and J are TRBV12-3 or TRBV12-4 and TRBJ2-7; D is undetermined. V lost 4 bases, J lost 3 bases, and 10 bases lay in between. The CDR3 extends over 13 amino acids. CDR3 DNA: TGTGCCAGCAGTTGGCGGCTCAGCTACGAGCAGTACTTC. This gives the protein CASSWRLSYEQYF.

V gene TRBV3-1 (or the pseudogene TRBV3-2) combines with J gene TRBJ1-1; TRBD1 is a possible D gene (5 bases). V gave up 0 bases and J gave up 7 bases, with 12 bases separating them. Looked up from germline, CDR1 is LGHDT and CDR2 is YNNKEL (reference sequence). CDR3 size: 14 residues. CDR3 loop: CASSQEGGGGEAFF. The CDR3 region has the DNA TGTGCCAGCAGCCAAGAGGGGGGAGGTGGTGAAGCTTTCTTT.

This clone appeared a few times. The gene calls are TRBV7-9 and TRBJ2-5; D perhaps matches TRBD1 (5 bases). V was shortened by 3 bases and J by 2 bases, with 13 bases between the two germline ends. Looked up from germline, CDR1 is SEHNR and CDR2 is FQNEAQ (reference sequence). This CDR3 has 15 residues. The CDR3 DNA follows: TGTGCCAGCAGCTTTTTACGACAGATACAAGAGACCCAGTACTTC. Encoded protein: CASSFLRQIQETQYF.

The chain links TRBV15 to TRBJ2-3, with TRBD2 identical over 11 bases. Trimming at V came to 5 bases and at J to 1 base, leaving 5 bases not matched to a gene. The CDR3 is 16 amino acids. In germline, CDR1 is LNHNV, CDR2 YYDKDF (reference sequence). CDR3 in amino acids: CATSVSGRGGTDTQYF. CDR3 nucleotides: TGTGCCACCAGCGTTAGCGGGAGGGGTGGCACAGATACGCAGTATTTT. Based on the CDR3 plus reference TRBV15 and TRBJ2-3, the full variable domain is DAMVIQNPRYQVTQFGKPVTLSCSQTLNHNVMYWYQQKSSQAPKLLFHYYDKDFNNEADTPDNFQSRRPNTSFCFLDIRSPGLGDTAMYLCATSVSGRGGTDTQYFGPGTRLTVL.

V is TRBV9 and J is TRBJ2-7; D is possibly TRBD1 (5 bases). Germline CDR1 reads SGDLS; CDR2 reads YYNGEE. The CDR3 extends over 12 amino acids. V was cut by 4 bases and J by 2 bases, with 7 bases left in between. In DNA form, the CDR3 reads TGTGCCAGCAGCCGGACACCCTACGAGCAGTACTTC. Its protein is CASSRTPYEQYF.

In DNA form, the CDR3 reads TGTGCCAGCAGTGATCGGGCGGGGGGGCAATTGGAGACCCAGTACTTC. Protein sequence: CASSDRAGGQLETQYF. The chain employs TRBV6-1 and TRBJ2-5, with 9 bases aligning to TRBD2. Germline V gene lookup returns CDR1 MNHNS and CDR2 SASEGT. The junction had 10 bases not matched to a gene; V was cut back by 3 bases and J by 5 bases. The CDR3 has 16 residues.

DNA for the CDR3: TGTGCCAGCAGTGATATCTCGGTCGGGGAGCTGTTTTTT. It is translated as CASSDISVGELFF. The J gene is TRBJ2-2, the V gene TRBV6-1; unclear D gene. Germline CDR1 is MNHNS and CDR2 is SASEGT. This CDR3 is 13 amino acids long. Trimming pared 3 bases from V and 7 bases from J, leaving 9 bases between.

CDR3 residues: CASSTPNTDTQYF. CDR3 sequence (DNA): TGTGCCAGCAGTACACCGAACACAGATACGCAGTATTTT. V is TRBV6-5 and J is TRBJ2-3; D unresolved. Germline lookup yields CDR1 MNHEY and CDR2 SVGAGI. V gave up 5 bases and J gave up 2 bases, with 8 bases separating them. This CDR3 has 13 amino acids.

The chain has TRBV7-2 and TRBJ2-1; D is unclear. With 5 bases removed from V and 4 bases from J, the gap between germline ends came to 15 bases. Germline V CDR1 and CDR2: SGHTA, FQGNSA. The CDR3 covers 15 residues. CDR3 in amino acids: CASSPPWGPYNEQFF. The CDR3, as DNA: TGTGCCAGCAGCCCCCCCTGGGGTCCTTACAATGAGCAGTTCTTC.

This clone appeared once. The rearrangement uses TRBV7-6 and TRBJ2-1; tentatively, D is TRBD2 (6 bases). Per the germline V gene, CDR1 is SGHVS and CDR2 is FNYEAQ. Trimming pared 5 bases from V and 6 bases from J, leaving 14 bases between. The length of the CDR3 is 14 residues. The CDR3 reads CASSRAAGGNEQFF. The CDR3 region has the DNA TGTGCCAGCAGCCGGGCCGCCGGGGGCAATGAGCAGTTCTTC.

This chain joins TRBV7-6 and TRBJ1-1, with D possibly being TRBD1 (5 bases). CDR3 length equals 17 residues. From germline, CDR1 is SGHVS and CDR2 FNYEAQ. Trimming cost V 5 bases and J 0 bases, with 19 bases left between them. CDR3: CASSVGAGGIMNTEAFF. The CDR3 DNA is TGTGCCAGCAGCGTTGGGGCAGGAGGCATCATGAACACTGAAGCTTTCTTT. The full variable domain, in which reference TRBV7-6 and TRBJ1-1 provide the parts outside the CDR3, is GAGVSQSPRYKVTKRGQDVALRCDPISGHVSLYWYRQALGQGPEFLTYFNYEAQQDKSGLPNDRFSAERPEGSISTLTIQRTEQRDSAMYRCASSVGAGGIMNTEAFFGQGTRLTVV.

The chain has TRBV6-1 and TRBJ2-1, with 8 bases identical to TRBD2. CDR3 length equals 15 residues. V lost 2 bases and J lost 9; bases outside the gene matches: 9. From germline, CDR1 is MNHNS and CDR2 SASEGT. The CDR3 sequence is CASSERRGARGEQFF. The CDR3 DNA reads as TGTGCCAGCAGTGAAAGGCGGGGGGCCCGGGGTGAGCAGTTCTTC.

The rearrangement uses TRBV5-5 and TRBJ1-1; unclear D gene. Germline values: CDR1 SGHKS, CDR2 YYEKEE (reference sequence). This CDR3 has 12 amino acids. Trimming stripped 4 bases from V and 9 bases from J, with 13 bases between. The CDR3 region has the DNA TGTGCCAGCAGCCCCGAAGGGTTTAAAGCTTTCTTT. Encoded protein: CASSPEGFKAFF.

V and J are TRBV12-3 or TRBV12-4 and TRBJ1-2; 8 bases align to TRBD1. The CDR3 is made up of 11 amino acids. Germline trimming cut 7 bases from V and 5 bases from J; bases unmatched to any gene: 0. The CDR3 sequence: CASNRGYGYTF. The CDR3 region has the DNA TGTGCCAGCAACAGGGGGTATGGCTACACCTTC.

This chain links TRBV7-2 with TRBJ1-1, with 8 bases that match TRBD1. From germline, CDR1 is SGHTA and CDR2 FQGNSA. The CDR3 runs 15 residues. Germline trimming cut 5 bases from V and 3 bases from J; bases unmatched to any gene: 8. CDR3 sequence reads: CASSPVTGAHTEAFF. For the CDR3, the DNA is TGTGCCAGCAGCCCCGTGACAGGGGCGCACACTGAAGCTTTCTTT.

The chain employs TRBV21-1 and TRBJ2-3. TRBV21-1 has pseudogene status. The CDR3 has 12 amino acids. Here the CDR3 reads CASSSSTDTQYF. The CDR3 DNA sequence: TGTGCCAGCAGCAGTAGCACAGATACGCAGTATTTT.

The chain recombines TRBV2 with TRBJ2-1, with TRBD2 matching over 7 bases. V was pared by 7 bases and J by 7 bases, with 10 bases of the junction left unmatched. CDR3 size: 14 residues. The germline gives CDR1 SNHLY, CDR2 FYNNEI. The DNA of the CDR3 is TGTGCCAGCAACGCGGGAGTAATTGGGAATGAGCAGTTCTTC. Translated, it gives CASNAGVIGNEQFF.

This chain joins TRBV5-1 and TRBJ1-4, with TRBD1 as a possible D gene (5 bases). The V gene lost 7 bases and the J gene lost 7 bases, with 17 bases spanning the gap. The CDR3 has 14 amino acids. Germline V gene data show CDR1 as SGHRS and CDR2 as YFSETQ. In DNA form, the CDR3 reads TGCGCCAGCCGACCCGGGACGGGTCGTGAAAAACTGTTTTTT. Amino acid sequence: CASRPGTGREKLFF.

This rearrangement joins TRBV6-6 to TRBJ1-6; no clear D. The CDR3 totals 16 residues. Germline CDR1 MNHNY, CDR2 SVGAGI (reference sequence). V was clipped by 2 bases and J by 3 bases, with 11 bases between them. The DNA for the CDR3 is TGTGCCAGCAGTTACACCGACCCTTTCTATAATTCACCCCTCCACTTT. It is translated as CASSYTDPFYNSPLHF.

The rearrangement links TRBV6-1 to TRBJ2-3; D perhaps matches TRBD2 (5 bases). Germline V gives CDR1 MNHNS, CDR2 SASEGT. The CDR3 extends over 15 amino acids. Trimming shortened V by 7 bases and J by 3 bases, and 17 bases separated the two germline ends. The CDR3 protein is CASTQERQRTDTQYF. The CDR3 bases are TGTGCCAGCACCCAAGAGCGGCAGAGGACAGATACGCAGTATTTT.

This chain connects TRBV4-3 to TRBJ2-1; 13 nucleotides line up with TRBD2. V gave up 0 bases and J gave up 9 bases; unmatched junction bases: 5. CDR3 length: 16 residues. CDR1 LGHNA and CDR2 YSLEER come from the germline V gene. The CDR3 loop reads CASSQDELAGGAEQFF. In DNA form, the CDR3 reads TGCGCCAGCAGCCAAGATGAACTAGCGGGAGGGGCTGAGCAGTTCTTC.

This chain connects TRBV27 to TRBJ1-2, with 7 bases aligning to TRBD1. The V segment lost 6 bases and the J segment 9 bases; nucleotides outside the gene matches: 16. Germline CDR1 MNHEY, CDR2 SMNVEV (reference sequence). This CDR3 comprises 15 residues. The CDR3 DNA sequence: TGTGCCAGCAGCTCCACGGGACAGCCTTACGAAAGCTACACCTTC. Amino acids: CASSSTGQPYESYTF.